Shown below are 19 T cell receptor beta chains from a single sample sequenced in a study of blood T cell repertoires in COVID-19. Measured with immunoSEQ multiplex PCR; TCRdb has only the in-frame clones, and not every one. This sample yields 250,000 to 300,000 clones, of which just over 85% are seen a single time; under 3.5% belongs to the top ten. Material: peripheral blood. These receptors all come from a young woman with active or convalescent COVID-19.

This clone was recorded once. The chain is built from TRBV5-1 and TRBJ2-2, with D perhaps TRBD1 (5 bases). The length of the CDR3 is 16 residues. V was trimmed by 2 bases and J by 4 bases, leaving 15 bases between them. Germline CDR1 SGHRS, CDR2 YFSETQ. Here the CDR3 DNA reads TGCGCCAGCAGCTTTGCCCCAGGGATTGGCACCGGGGAGCTGTTTTTT. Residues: CASSFAPGIGTGELFF.

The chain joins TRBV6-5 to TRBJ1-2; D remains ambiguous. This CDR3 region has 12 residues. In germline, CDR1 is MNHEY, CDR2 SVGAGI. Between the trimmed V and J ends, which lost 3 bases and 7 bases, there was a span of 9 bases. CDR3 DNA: TGTGCCAGCAGTTATTCGGGTCGTGGCTACACCTTC. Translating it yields CASSYSGRGYTF.

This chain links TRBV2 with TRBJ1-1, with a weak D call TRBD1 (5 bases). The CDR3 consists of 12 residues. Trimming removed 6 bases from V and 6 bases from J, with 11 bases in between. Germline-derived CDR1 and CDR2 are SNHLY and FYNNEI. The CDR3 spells CASRQAGPEAFF. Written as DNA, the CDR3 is TGTGCCAGCAGACAGGCCGGTCCTGAAGCTTTCTTT.

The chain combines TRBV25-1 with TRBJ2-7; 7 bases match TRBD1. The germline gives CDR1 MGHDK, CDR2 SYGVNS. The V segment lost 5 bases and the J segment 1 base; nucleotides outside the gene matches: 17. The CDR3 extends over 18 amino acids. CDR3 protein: CASSSSPRQGSLSYEQYF. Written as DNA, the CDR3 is TGTGCCAGCAGTTCCAGCCCACGACAGGGAAGTCTTTCCTACGAGCAGTACTTC.

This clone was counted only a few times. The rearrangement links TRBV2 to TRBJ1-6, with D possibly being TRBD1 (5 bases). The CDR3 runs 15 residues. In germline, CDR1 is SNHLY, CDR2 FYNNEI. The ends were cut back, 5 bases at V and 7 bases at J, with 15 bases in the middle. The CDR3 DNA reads TGTGCCAGCAGTTGGGGACTGCCTGGAAATTCACCCCTCCACTTT. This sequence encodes CASSWGLPGNSPLHF. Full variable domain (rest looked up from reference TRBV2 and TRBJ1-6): EPEVTQTPSHQVTQMGQEVILRCVPISNHLYFYWYRQILGQKVEFLVSFYNNEISEKSEIFDDQFSVERPDGSNFTLKIRSTKLEDSAMYFCASSWGLPGNSPLHFGNGTRLTVT.

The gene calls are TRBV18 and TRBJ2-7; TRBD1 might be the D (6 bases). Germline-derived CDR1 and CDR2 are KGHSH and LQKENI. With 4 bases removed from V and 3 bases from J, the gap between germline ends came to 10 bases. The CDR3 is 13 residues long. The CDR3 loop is CASSLDRNYEQYF. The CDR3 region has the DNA TGTGCCAGCTCACTTGACAGGAACTACGAGCAGTACTTC.

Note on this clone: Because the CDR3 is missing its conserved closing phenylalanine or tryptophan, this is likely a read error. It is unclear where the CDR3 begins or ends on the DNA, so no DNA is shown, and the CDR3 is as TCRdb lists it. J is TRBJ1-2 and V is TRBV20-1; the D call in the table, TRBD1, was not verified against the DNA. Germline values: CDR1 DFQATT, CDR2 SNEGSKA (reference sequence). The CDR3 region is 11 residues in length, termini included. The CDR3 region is CSAQLRTGGLL.

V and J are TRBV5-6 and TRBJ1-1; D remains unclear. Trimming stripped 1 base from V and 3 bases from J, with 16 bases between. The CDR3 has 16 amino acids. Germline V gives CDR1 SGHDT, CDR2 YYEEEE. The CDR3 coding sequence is TGTGCCAGCAGCTTGATCTCGCAGGCCCCCCACACTGAAGCTTTCTTT. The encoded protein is CASSLISQAPHTEAFF.

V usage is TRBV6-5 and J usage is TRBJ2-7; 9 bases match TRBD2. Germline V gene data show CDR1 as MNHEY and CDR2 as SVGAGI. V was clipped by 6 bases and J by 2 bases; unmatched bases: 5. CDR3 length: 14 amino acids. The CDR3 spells CASRRSGGTYEQYF. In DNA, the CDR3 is TGTGCCAGCAGACGTAGCGGGGGTACCTACGAGCAGTACTTC.

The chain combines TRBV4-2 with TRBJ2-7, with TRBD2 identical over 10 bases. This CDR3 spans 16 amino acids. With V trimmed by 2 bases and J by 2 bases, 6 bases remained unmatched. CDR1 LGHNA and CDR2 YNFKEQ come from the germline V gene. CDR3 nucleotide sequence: TGTGCCAGCAGCCAACCCATAGCGGGGGGCACCTACGAGCAGTACTTC. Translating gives CASSQPIAGGTYEQYF.

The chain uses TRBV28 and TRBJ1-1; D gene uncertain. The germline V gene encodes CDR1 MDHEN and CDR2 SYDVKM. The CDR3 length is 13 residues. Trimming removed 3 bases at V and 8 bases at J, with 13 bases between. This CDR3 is CASSFRGGIEAFF. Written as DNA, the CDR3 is TGTGCCAGCAGTTTCCGGGGTGGGATCGAAGCTTTCTTT.

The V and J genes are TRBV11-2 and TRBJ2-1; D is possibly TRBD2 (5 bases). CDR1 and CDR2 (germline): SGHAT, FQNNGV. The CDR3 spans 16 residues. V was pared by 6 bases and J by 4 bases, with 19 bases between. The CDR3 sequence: CASRSPRGNSYNEQFF. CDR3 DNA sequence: TGTGCCAGCAGGTCCCCGAGAGGGAACTCTTACAATGAGCAGTTCTTC.

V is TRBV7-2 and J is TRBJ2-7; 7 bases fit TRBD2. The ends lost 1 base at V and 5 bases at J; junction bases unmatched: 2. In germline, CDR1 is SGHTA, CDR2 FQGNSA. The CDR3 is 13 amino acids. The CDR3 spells CASSLEGGDEQYF. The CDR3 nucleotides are TGTGCCAGCAGCTTAGAGGGAGGGGACGAGCAGTACTTC.

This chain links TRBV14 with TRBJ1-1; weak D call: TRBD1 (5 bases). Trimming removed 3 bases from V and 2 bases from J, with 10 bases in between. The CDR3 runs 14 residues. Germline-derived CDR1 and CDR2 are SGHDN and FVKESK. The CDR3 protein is CASSQRGGNTEAFF. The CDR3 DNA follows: TGTGCCAGCAGCCAGCGGGGGGGAAACACTGAAGCTTTCTTT.

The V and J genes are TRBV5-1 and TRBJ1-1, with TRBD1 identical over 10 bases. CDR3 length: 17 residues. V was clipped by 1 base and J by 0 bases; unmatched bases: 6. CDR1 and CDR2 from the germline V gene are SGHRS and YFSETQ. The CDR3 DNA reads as TGCGCCAGCAGCTTGTTGGGACAGGGGAGGGTGAACACTGAAGCTTTCTTT. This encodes CASSLLGQGRVNTEAFF.

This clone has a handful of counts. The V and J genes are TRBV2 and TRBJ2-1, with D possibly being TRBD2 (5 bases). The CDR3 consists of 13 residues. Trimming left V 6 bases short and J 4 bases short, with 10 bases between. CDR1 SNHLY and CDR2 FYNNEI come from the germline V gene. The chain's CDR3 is CASRSTSYNEQFF. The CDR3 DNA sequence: TGTGCCAGCAGGTCCACTAGTTACAATGAGCAGTTCTTC.

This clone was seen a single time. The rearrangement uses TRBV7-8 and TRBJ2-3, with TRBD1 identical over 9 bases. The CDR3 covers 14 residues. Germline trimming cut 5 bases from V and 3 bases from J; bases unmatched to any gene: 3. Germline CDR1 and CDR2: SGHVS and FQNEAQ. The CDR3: CASSLGQGTDTQYF. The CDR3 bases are TGTGCCAGCAGCCTTGGACAGGGGACAGATACGCAGTATTTT.

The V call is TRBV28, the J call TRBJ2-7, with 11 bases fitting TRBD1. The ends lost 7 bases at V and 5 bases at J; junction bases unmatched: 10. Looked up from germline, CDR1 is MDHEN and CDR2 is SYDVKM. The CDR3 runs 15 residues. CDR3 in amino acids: CASNHFGQGANEQYF. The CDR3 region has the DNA TGTGCCAGCAACCACTTCGGACAGGGGGCTAACGAGCAGTACTTC.

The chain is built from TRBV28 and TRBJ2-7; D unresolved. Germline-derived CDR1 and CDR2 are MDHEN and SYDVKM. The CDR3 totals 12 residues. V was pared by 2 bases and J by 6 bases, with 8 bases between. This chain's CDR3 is CASSLRDGEQYF. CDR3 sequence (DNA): TGTGCCAGCAGTTTACGAGATGGCGAGCAGTACTTC.